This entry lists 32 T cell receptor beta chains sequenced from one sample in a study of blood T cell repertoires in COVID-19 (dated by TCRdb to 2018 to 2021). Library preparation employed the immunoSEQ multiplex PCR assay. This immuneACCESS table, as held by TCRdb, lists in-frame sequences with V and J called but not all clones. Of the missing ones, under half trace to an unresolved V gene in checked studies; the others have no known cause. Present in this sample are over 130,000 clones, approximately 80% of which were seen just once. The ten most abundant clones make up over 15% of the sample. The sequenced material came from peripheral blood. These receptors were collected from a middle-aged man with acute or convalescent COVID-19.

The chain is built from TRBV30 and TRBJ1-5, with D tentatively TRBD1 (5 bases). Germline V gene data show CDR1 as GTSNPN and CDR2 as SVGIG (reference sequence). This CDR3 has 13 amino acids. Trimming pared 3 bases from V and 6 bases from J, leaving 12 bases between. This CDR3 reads CAWSDQGTQPQHF. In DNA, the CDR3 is TGTGCCTGGAGCGACCAGGGAACTCAGCCCCAGCATTTT.

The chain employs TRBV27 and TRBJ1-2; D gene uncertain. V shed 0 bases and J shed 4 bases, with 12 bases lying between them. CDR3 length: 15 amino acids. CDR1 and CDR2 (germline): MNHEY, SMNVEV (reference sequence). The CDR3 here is CASSLSKGAGYGYTF. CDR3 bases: TGTGCCAGCAGTTTATCGAAGGGCGCGGGCTATGGCTACACCTTC.

CDR3 bases: TGCAGCGGTCAGGGGGCGCCGAACACTGAAGCTTTCTTT. Its translation is CSGQGAPNTEAFF. The chain has TRBV29-1 and TRBJ1-1, with 8 bases fitting TRBD1. This CDR3 contains 13 residues. With V trimmed by 7 bases and J by 1 base, 5 bases remained unmatched. Germline V CDR1 and CDR2: SQVTM, ANQGSEA. The full variable domain, with the rest looked up from reference TRBV29-1 and TRBJ1-1, is SAVISQKPSRDICQRGTSLTIQCQVDSQVTMMFWYRQQPGQSLTLIATANQGSEATYESGFVIDKFPISRPNLTFSTLTVSNMSPEDSSIYLCSGQGAPNTEAFFGQGTRLTVV.

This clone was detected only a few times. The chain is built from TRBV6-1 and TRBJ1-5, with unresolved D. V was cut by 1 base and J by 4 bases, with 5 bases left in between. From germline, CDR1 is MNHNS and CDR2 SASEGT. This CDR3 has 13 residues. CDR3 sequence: CASSEVGNQPQHF. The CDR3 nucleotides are TGTGCCAGCAGTGAAGTCGGGAATCAGCCCCAGCATTTT.

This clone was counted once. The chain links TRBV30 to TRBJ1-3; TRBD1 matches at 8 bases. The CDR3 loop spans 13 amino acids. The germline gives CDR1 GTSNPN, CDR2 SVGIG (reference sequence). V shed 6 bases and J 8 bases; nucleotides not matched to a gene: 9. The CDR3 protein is CACRGPDADTIYF. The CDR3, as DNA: TGTGCCTGCAGGGGGCCTGACGCAGACACCATATATTTT.

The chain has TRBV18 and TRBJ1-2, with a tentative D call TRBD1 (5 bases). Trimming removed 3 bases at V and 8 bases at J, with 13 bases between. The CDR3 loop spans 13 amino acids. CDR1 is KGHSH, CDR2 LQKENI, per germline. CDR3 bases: TGTGCCAGCTCACCCGATGCGTGGGGCGGCTACACCTTC. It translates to CASSPDAWGGYTF.

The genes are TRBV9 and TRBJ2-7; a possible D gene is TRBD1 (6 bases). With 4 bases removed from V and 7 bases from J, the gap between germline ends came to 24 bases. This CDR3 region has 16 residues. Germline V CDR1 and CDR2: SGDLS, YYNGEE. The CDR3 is CASSITGHPSLGEQYF. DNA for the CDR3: TGTGCCAGCAGCATTACAGGGCATCCTTCTTTGGGAGAGCAGTACTTC.

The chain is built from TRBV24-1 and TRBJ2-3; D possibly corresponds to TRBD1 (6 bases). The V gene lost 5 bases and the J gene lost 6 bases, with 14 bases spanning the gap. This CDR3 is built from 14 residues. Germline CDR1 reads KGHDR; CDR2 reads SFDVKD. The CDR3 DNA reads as TGTGCCACCAGTGTTGGGCAGGGGATGGATACGCAGTATTTT. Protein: CATSVGQGMDTQYF.

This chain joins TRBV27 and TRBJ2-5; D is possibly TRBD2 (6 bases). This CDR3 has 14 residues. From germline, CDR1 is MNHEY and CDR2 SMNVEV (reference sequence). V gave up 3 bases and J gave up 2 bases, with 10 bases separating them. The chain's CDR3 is CASSLEGQQETQYF. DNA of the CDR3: TGTGCCAGCAGTTTGGAGGGTCAGCAAGAGACCCAGTACTTC.

This chain's CDR3 is CASSSAGGWSDTQYF. In nucleotides, the CDR3 is TGTGCCAGCAGTTCCGCGGGGGGGTGGTCAGATACGCAGTATTTT. V usage is TRBV27 and J usage is TRBJ2-3; the match to TRBD2 covers 9 bases. V dropped 4 bases and J dropped 4; count of bases not matched to a gene: 6. The CDR3 contains 15 residues. Germline loops: CDR1 MNHEY, CDR2 SMNVEV (reference sequence).

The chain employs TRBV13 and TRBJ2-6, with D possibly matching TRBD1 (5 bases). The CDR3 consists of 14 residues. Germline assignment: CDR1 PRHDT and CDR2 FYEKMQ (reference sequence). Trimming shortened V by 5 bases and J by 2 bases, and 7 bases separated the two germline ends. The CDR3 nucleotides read TGTGCCAGCAGCCCCAGGGCTGGGGCCAACGTCCTGACTTTC. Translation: CASSPRAGANVLTF.

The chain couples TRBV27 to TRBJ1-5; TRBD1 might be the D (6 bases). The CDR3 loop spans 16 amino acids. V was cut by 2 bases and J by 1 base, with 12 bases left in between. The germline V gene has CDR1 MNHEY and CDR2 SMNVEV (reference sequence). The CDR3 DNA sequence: TGTGCCAGCAGTTTACACGGACAGCTGAGCAATCAGCCCCAGCATTTT. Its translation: CASSLHGQLSNQPQHF.

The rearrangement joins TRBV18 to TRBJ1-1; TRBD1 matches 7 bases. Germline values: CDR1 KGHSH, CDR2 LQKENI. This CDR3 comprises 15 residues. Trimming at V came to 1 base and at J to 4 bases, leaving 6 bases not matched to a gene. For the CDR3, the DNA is TGTGCCAGCTCACCACTACAGGGGCGCTTCACTGAAGCTTTCTTT. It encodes CASSPLQGRFTEAFF.

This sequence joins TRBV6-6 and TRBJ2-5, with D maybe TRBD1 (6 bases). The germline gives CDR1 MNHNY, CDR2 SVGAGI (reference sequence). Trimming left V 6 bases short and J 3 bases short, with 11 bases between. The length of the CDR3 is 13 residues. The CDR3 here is CASRESGEETQYF. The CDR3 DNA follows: TGTGCCAGCAGGGAATCAGGGGAAGAGACCCAGTACTTC.

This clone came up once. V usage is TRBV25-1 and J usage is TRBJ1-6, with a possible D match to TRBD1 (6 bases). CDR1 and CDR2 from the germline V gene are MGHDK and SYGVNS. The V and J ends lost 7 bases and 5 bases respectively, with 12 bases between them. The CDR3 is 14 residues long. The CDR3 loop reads CASKGGAHNSPLHF. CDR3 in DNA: TGTGCCAGCAAAGGGGGGGCCCATAATTCACCCCTCCACTTT. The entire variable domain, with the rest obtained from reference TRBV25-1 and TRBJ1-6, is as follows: EADIYQTPRYLVIGTGKKITLECSQTMGHDKMYWYQQDPGMELHLIHYSYGVNSTEKGDLSSESTVSRIRTEHFPLTLESARPSHTSQYLCASKGGAHNSPLHFGNGTRLTVT.

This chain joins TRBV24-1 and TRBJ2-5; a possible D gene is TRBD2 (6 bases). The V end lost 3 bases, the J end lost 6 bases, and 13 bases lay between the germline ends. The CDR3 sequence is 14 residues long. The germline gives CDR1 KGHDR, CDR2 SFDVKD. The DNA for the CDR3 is TGTGCCACCAGTGATATTGTTAGCGGAAAGACCCAGTACTTC. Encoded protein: CATSDIVSGKTQYF.

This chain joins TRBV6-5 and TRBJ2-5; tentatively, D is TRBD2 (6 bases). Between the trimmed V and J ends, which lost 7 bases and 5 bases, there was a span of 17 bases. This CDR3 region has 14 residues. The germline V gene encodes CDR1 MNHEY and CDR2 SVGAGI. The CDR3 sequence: CASITGGWGETQYF. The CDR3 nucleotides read TGTGCCAGCATCACCGGGGGATGGGGGGAGACCCAGTACTTC.

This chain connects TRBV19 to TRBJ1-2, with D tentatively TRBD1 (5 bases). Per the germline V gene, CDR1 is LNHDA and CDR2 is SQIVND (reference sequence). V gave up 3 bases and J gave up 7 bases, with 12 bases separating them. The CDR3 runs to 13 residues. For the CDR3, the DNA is TGTGCCAGTAGTATTGCAGGGTCAGGTGGCTACACCTTC. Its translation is CASSIAGSGGYTF.

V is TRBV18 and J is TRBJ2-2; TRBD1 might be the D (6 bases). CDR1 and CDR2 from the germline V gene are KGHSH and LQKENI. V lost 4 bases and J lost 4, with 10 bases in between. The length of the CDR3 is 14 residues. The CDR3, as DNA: TGTGCCAGCTCACTACAGGGATCCACCGGGGAGCTGTTTTTT. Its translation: CASSLQGSTGELFF. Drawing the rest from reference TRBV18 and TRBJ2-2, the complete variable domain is NAGVMQNPRHLVRRRGQEARLRCSPMKGHSHVYWYRQLPEEGLKFMVYLQKENIIDESGMPKERFSAEFPKEGPSILRIQQVVRGDSAAYFCASSLQGSTGELFFGEGSRLTVL.

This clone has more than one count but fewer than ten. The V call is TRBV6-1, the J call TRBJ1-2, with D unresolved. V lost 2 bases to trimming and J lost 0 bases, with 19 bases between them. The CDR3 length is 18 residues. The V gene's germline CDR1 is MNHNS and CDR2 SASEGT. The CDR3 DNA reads TGTGCCAGCAGTGAAAATAGTATGCGCCACGAAGCTAACTATGGCTACACCTTC. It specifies CASSENSMRHEANYGYTF.

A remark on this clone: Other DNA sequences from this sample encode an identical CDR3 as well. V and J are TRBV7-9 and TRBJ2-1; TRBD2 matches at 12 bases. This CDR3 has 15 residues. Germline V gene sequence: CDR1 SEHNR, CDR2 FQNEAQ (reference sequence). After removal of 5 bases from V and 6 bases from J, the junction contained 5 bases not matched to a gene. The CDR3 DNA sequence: TGTGCCAGCAGCCCTAGCGGGGGGGCTAGCAATGAGCAGTTCTTC. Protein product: CASSPSGGASNEQFF.

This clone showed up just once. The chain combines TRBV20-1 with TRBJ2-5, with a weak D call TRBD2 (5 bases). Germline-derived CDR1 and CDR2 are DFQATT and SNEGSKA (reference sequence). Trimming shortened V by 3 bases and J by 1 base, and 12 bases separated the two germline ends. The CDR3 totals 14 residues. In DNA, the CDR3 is TGCAGTGCTAGTGGAGCGGACTTCCAAGAGACCCAGTACTTC. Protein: CSASGADFQETQYF.

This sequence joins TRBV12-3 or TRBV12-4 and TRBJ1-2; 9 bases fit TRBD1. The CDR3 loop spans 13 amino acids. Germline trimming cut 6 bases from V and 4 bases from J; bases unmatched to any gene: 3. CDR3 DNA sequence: TGTGCCAGCAGCCGGGACAGGGTCTATGGCTACACCTTC. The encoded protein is CASSRDRVYGYTF.

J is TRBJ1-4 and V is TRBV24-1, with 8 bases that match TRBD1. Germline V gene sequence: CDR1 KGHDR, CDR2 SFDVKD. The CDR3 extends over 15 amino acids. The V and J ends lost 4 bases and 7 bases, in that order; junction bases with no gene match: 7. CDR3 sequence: CATSEPGTGGEKLFF. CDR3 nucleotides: TGTGCCACCAGTGAACCTGGGACAGGTGGTGAAAAACTGTTTTTT.

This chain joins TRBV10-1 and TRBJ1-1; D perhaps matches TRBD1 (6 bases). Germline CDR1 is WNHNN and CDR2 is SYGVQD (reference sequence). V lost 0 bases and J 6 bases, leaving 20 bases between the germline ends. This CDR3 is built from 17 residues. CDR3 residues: CASSESFRGPASAEAFF. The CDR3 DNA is TGCGCCAGCAGTGAGTCTTTCAGGGGCCCAGCATCGGCTGAAGCTTTCTTT.

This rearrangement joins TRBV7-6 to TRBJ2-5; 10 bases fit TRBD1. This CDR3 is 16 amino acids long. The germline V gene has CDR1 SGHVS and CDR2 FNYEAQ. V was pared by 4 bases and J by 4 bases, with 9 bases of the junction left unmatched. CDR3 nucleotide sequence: TGTGCCAGCAGCTCTACCGGGACAGGGGTGGGAGAGACCCAGTACTTC. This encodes CASSSTGTGVGETQYF.

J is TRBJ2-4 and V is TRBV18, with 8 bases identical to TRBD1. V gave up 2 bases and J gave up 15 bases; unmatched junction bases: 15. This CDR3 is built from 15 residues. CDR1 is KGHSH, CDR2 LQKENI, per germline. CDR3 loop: CASSPSGGARDTPYF. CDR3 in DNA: TGTGCCAGCTCACCATCAGGGGGCGCTCGGGACACCCCGTACTTC.

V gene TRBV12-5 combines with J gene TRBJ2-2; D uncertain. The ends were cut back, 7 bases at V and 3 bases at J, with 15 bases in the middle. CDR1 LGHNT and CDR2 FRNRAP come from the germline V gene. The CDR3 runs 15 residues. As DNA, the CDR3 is TGTGCTAGTGCCTCGAACAGAGATCACACCGGGGAGCTGTTTTTT. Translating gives CASASNRDHTGELFF.

CDR3 bases: TGTGCCAGCAGCTTACGGACCAGGGGCTCCCACACTGAAGCTTTCTTT. It encodes CASSLRTRGSHTEAFF. This chain joins TRBV11-2 and TRBJ1-1, with D possibly being TRBD1 (6 bases). V lost 2 bases to trimming and J lost 3 bases, with 16 bases between them. The germline V gene has CDR1 SGHAT and CDR2 FQNNGV. The CDR3 loop spans 16 amino acids. Combining the CDR3 with reference TRBV11-2 and TRBJ1-1 gives the whole variable domain EAGVAQSPRYKIIEKRQSVAFWCNPISGHATLYWYQQILGQGPKLLIQFQNNGVVDDSQLPKDRFSAERLKGVDSTLKIQPAKLEDSAVYLCASSLRTRGSHTEAFFGQGTRLTVV.

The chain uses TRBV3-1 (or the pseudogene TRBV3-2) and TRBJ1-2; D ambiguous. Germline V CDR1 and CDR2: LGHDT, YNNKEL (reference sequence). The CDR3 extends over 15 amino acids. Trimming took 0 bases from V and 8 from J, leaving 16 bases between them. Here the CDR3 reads CASSQDPRGGDGYTF. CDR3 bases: TGTGCCAGCAGCCAAGACCCCCGGGGAGGCGACGGCTACACCTTC.

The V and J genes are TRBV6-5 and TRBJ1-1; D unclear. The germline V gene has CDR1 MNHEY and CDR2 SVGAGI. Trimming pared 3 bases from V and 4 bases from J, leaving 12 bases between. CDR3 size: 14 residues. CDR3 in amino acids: CASSYGRAGTEAFF. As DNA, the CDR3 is TGTGCCAGCAGTTATGGCCGGGCGGGCACTGAAGCTTTCTTT.

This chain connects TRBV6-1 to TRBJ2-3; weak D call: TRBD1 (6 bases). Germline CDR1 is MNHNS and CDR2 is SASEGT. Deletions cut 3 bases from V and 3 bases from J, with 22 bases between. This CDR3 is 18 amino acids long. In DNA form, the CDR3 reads TGTGCCAGCAGTGAGAGGGGGTGGGTGGCAGGGTGGACAGATACGCAGTATTTT. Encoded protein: CASSERGWVAGWTDTQYF.